The 5 T cell receptor beta chains listed next were all sequenced from one sample in a study of blood T cell repertoires in COVID-19 (TCRdb year 2020). Libraries were built with the immunoSEQ multiplex PCR assay. This immuneACCESS table, as held by TCRdb, lists in-frame sequences with V and J called but not all clones. Of the missing ones, under half trace to an unresolved V gene in checked studies; the others have no known cause. For this sample the table gives roughly 120,000 clones, of which 80% were detected only once. The ten largest clones take up approximately 2% of the sample. The sequencing input was peripheral blood. The receptors here all came from a man between 65 and 85 years old with acute or convalescent COVID-19.

The rearrangement uses TRBV27 and TRBJ2-3; 14 nucleotides align to TRBD2. Germline V gene sequence: CDR1 MNHEY, CDR2 SMNVEV (reference sequence). The CDR3 totals 18 residues. Trimming took 5 bases from V and 1 from J; bases not matched to a gene: 8. Here the CDR3 DNA reads TGTGCCAGCAGTCGCGGGACTAGCGGGGGCATCGGCACAGATACGCAGTATTTT. This translates into CASSRGTSGGIGTDTQYF.

The chain recombines TRBV9 with TRBJ2-2; no firm D call. The CDR3 length is 13 residues. V lost 3 bases, J lost 7 bases, and 10 bases lay in between. In germline, CDR1 is SGDLS, CDR2 YYNGEE. In DNA form, the CDR3 reads TGTGCCAGCAGCGAATACAGCTTCGGGGAGCTGTTTTTT. Protein sequence: CASSEYSFGELFF.

The chain employs TRBV7-6 and TRBJ2-7, with D tentatively TRBD1 (5 bases). The V end was cut by 4 bases, the J end by 0 bases, with 13 bases between. The V gene's germline CDR1 is SGHVS and CDR2 FNYEAQ. The CDR3 runs to 15 residues. The CDR3, as DNA: TGTGCCAGCAGCTCACAATCGACAGCCTCCTACGAGCAGTACTTC. This encodes CASSSQSTASYEQYF.

The V call is TRBV19, the J call TRBJ1-4; the match to TRBD1 covers 7 bases. CDR1 and CDR2 (germline): LNHDA, SQIVND (reference sequence). The trim removed 5 bases at V and 6 bases at J, leaving 12 bases unmatched. The CDR3 is 16 residues long. For the CDR3, the DNA is TGTGCCAGTAGTCCTTGGACAGGTCGGGGGCATGAAAAACTGTTTTTT. Protein product: CASSPWTGRGHEKLFF.

The table lists this clone with a count of one. The genes are TRBV7-9 and TRBJ2-7, with 9 nucleotides matching TRBD1. The germline gives CDR1 SEHNR, CDR2 FQNEAQ (reference sequence). The CDR3 covers 16 residues. Trimming took 5 bases from V and 4 from J; bases not matched to a gene: 12. The CDR3 here is CASSPAHRDRAYEQYF. DNA for the CDR3: TGTGCCAGCAGCCCCGCCCACCGGGACAGGGCTTACGAGCAGTACTTC.